The sequence of this T cell receptor (beta chain) was determined in a study of long-term antiretroviral therapy in people with HIV. Overall study results and limits: Whereas controls had wider CDR3 length ranges, HIV repertoires had narrower ones.

As regards this clone: Its antigen is currently unknown.

From germline, CDR1 is LGHNA and CDR2 YNFKEQ. V lost 3 bases to trimming and J lost 2 bases; unmatched junction nucleotides: 3. This CDR3 contains 15 residues. Version v3.0 of the immunoSEQ assay was performed at survey level. Sequenced by immunoSEQ multiplex PCR; TCRdb stores in-frame clones only, minus some. The sample carries approximately 29,000 clones, nearly 90% recorded once. V is TRBV4-2 and J is TRBJ2-2, with TRBD1 identical over 7 bases. The receptor comes from a man aged 18 to 35 with HIV. The sequences come from unsorted PBMCs, collected 1.1 years after starting antiretroviral therapy. The CDR3 here is CASSHPGGNTGELFF. DNA for the CDR3: TGTGCCAGCAGCCACCCAGGGGGTAACACCGGGGAGCTGTTTTTT.